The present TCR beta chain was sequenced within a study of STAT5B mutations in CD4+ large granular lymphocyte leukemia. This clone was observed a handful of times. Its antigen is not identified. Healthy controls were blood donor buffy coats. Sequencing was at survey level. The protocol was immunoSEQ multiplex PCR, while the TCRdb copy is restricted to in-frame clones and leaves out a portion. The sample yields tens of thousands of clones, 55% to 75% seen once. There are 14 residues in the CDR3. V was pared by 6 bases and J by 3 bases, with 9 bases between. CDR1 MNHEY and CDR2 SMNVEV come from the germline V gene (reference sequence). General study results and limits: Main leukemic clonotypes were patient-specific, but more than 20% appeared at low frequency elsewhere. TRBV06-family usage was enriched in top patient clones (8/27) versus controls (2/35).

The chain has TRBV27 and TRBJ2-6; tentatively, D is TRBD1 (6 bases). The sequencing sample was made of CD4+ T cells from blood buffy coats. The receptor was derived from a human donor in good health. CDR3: CASRKGVGANVLTF. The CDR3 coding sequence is TGTGCCAGCAGAAAGGGGGTTGGGGCCAACGTCCTGACTTTC.